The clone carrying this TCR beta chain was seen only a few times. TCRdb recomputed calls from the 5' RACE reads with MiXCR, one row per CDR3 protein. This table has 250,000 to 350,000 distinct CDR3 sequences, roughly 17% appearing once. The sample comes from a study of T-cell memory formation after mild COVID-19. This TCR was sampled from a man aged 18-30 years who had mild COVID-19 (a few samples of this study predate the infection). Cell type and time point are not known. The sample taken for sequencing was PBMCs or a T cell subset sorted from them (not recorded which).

Written as DNA, the CDR3 is TGCGCCAGCAGCCGGGCACAAGAAGGGGAGACCCAGTACTTC. Translation gives CASSRAQEGETQYF. This rearrangement joins TRBV4-3 to TRBJ2-5; D is undetermined. The length of the CDR3 is 14 residues. Trimming shortened V by 4 bases and J by 5 bases, and 14 bases separated the two germline ends. CDR1 and CDR2 from the germline V gene are LGHNA and YSLEER.